This T cell receptor (beta chain) was identified in a study of OX40 agonist ivuxolimab in advanced cancers. Sequencing used immunoSEQ multiplex PCR; TCRdb keeps in-frame clones, though not all of them. The data show 65,000 to 80,000 clones, approximately 84% seen once. CDR1 and CDR2 (germline): LGHNA, YSLEER. The CDR3 is 16 residues long. With V trimmed by 1 base and J by 0 bases, 2 bases remained unmatched. The origin of this receptor is an adult with an advanced solid tumor such as melanoma, head and neck, liver or kidney cancer. J is TRBJ1-3 and V is TRBV4-3, with TRBD1 identical over 8 bases. The sequencing here drew on CD4+ or CD8+ T cells sorted from blood, taken in a trial of the OX40 agonist ivuxolimab. The CDR3 spells CASSQVQGASGNTIYF. The DNA for the CDR3 is TGCGCCAGCAGCCAAGTGCAGGGGGCCTCTGGAAACACCATATATTTT.